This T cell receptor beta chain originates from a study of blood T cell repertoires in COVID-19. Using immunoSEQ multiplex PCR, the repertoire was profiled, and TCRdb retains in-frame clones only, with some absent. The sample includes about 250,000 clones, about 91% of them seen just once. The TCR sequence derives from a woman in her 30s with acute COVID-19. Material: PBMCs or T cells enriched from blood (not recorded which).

CDR3 DNA: TGTGCCAGCAGTTACTCGAGAGTATTGAATGAAAAACTGTTTTTT. Protein product: CASSYSRVLNEKLFF. This chain joins TRBV6-5 and TRBJ1-4; D unclear. CDR3 length: 15 residues. Trimming shortened V by 0 bases and J by 5 bases, and 10 bases separated the two germline ends. Germline-derived CDR1 and CDR2 are MNHEY and SVGAGI.